This T cell receptor beta chain emerged from a study of cytomegalovirus exposure and HLA in healthy donors (dated by TCRdb to about 2017). Regarding the study in general: According to a later analysis, the 120 or so validation repertoires were produced on the same platform as the 666 repertoires of the first cohort. A separate validation cohort of 90 to 150 different subjects was used in addition to the 666-subject first cohort. High-throughput TCR immunosequencing, statistical association of individual TCRs with disease status, and machine learning were combined to predict cytomegalovirus infection status. The study was designed to test whether signatures of past pathogen exposure could be identified by cataloging public T cell receptors.

Counted from cysteine to phenylalanine, this CDR3 has 15 amino acids. Left in the record is the CDR3 DNA by itself, 45 bases read in frame from the first base. CDR1 and CDR2 are read off the germline V gene (reference sequence) as LNHDA and SQIVND. After removal of 1 base from V and 5 bases from J, the junction retains 7 bases not matched to a gene. The library was prepared using the immunoSEQ multiplex PCR assay. In the original analysis: A statistical classification framework was built for diagnosing cytomegalovirus status from the catalog of TCR beta chain sequences. TCRdb holds this immuneACCESS table with in-frame rearrangements only. Some clones are missing; in checked studies, unresolved V genes explain under half, and the rest has no known cause. V and J calls and clone size are given by that table; D and trimming were obtained from the DNA. This sample is represented by 70,000 or so clones; 94% of them were singletons. The ten largest clones take up more than 0.9% of the sample.

Note on this clone: This receptor's antigen is unknown. There are no base qualities to consult, and no much larger clone falls within one base.

Separate from the roughly 650-subject first cohort, the validation cohort of 95 to 150 subjects was the group to which the donors belonged. Overall study outcomes, separate from this receptor: According to the authors, the approach could potentially be generalized to other disease states and immunological phenotypes. A later analysis had no HLA typing for the validation cohort, so co-occurrence there was scored across all 110 or so repertoires. The classifier was reported to diagnose cytomegalovirus status with high specificity and sensitivity in both the original and validation cohorts. The study gave a list of over 150 TCR beta chains associated with cytomegalovirus. A later analysis found that TCRs clustered in the first cohort also tended to co-occur in the 120 validation repertoires, with more than 90% of cluster scores above 0. A few of the identified cytomegalovirus-associated TCR beta chains were confirmed in vitro to be specific for cytomegalovirus antigens. Across donors, most TCR sequences were observed very rarely, whereas some public TCRs were present in many individuals.

The rearranged chain carries TRBV19 and TRBJ2-5; TRBD1 aligns with 7 central bases. What was sequenced was PBMCs. The source is a woman aged 18-30 years in good health and CMV-seronegative. The DNA sequence reads TGTGCCAGTAGTATAGGAGAGGGGGCCTGGGAGACCCAGTACTTC. The encoded protein is CASSIGEGAWETQYF.